A single T cell receptor (beta chain) is shown here with its context. What it recognizes is unknown. TCRdb keeps only in-frame clones here, not all; method: immunoSEQ multiplex PCR. The table has about 26,000 clones, approximately 78% seen once. CDR1 and CDR2 from the germline V gene are SGHTA and FQGNSA. The germline V and J ends were trimmed by 2 bases and 2 bases, with 7 bases remaining between them. CDR3 length: 13 residues. This record comes from a study of vaccination effects on CD4 cells after COVID-19. Turning to the study itself: Every participant took two doses of the BNT162b2 or mRNA-1273 vaccine. Specimens were obtained from a couple of convalescent patients 16 days and one week prior to vaccination.

Study-wide results and caveats: Few convalescent patients, and no early post-infection timepoints, were available to the study.

With the ViraFEST assay, the study expanded antigen-specific CD4+ T cells using viral peptide pools, then sequenced them. It was after 10 days of culture that CD4+ T cells were isolated. SARS-CoV-2 infected the person between March and December 2020, as confirmed by PCR. It was with about 10 IU/ml IL-2 and around 10 ug/ml peptides that 1.8 million or so PBMC per well were cultured. The TCR comes from a human donor who had a prior SARS-CoV-2 infection. The chain employs TRBV7-2 and TRBJ2-7, with D perhaps TRBD1 or TRBD2 (5 bases each). Sequencing used CD4+ T cells from PBMCs cultured with HCoV-NL63 spike peptides, obtained before COVID-19 vaccination. CDR3 in amino acids: CASSLTGPYEQYF. The CDR3 bases are TGTGCCAGCAGCTTAACGGGACCCTACGAGCAGTACTTC.